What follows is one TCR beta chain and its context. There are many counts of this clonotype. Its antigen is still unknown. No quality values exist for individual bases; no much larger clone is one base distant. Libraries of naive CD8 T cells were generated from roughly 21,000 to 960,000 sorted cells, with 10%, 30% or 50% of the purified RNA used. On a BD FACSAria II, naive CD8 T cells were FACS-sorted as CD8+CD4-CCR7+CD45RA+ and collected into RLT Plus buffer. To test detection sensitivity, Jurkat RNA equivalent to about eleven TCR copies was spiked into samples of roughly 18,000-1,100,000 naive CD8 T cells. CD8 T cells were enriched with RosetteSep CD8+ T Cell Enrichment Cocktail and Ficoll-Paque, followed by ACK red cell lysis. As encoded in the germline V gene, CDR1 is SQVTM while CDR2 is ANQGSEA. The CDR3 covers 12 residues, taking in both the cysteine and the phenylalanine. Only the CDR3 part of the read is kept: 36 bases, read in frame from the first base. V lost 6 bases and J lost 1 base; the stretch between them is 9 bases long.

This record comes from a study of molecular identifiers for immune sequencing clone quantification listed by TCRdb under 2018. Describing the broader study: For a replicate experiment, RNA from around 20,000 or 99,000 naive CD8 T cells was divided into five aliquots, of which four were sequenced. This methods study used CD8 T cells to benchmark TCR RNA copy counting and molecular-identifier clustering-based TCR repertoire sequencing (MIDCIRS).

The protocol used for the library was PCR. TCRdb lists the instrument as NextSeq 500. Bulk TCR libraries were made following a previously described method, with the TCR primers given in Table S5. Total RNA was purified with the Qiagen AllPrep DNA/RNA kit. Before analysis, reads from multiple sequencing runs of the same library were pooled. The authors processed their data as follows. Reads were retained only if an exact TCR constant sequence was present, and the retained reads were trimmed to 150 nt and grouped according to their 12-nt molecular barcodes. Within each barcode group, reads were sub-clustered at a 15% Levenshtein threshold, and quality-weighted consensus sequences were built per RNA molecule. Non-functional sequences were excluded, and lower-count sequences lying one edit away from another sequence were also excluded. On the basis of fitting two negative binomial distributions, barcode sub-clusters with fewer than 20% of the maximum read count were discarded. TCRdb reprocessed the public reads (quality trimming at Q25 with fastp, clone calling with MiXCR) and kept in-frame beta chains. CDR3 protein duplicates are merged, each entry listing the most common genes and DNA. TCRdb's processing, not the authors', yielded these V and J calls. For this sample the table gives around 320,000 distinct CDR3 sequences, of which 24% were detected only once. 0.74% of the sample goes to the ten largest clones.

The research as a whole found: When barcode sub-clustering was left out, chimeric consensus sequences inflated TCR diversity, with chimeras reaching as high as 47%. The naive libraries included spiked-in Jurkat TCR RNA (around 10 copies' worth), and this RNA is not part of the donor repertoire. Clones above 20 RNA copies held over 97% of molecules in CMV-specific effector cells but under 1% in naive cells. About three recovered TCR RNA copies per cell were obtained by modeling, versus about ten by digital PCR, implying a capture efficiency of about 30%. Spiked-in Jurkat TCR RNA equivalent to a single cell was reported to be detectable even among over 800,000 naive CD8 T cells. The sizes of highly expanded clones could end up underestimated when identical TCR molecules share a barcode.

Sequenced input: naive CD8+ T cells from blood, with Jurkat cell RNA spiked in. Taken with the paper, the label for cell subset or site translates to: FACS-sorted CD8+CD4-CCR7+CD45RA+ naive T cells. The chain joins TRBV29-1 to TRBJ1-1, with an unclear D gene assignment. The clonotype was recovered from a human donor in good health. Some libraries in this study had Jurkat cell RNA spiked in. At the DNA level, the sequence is TGCAGCGTCACGGATACGAACACTGAAGCTTTCTTT. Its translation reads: CSVTDTNTEAFF.